The present TCR beta chain was sequenced within a study of cytomegalovirus exposure and HLA in healthy donors. Notes on the study in general: Previously analyzed data showed that most TCR beta V segments were productive at a frequency of about 87% or about 30%. Reports indicated that the classifier achieved high specificity and sensitivity in diagnosing cytomegalovirus status.

The CDR3 is 15 residues long. V trimming: 2 bases; J trimming: 3 bases; junction bases outside the gene matches: 6. Germline V lookup: CDR1 MNHNS, CDR2 SASEGT. The PCR ran on 60 Vbeta and 13 Jbeta primers. In the authors' methods: It was a later analysis that counted 83 million or so unique TCR beta chains, of which some 10 million were shared. Here immunoSEQ multiplex PCR was the method, and the copy in TCRdb shows in-frame clones only, minus some. The V and J calls and clone size were taken over from that table, and D and trimming were inferred from the DNA. The sample holds under 130,000 clones, 75% to 90% seen once. The table lists this clone with a few counts. Its antigen is unidentified.

The chain is built from TRBV6-1 and TRBJ1-1; TRBD1 matches at 7 bases. The sequence derives from a young man in good health and CMV-seropositive. Sequenced sample: PBMCs. The CDR3 is CASSEFPTGDTEAFF. The CDR3 region has the DNA TGTGCCAGCAGTGAATTCCCAACAGGGGACACTGAAGCTTTCTTT.